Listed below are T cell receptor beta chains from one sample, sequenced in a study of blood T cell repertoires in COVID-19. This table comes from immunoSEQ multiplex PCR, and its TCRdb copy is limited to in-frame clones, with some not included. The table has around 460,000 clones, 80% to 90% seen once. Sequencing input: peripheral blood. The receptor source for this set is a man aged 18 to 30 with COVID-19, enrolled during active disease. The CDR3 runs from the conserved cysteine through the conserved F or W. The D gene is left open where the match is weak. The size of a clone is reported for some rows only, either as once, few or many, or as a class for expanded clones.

CAWSRSGTSPTDEQFF,TGTGCCTGGAGTCGCTCCGGGACTAGCCCCACGGATGAGCAGTTCTTC,.,TRBV30,TRBD2,TRBJ2-1
CASSERGPKETQYF,TGTGCCAGCAGTGAAAGGGGTCCCAAGGAGACCCAGTACTTC,once,TRBV2,.,TRBJ2-5
CASSGRHGAGEYNEQFF,TGTGCCAGCAGCGGTCGCCACGGGGCGGGGGAGTACAATGAGCAGTTCTTC,.,TRBV5-6,TRBD2,TRBJ2-1
CATSASGSQETQYF,TGTGCCACCAGTGCTAGCGGGAGCCAAGAGACCCAGTACTTC,.,TRBV24-1,TRBD2,TRBJ2-5
CASSTGYGGQPQHF,TGTGCCAGCAGCACAGGGTATGGAGGTCAGCCCCAGCATTTT,.,TRBV27,.,TRBJ1-5
CASSPGLGQNTGELFF,TGTGCCAGCAGCCCCGGCTTGGGACAGAACACCGGGGAGCTGTTTTTT,.,TRBV27,.,TRBJ2-2
CASSPDPGGNEQFF,TGTGCCAGCTCACCCGATCCCGGGGGGAATGAGCAGTTCTTC,.,TRBV18,TRBD2,TRBJ2-1
CASSQANRGLFLETQYF,TGCGCCAGCAGCCAAGCCAACAGGGGGTTATTTTTAGAGACCCAGTACTTC,.,TRBV4-1,TRBD1,TRBJ2-5
CAWSESGTVYNSPLHF,TGTGCCTGGAGTGAGTCCGGGACAGTTTATAATTCACCCCTCCACTTT,.,TRBV30,TRBD1,TRBJ1-6
CGLDMTAGNTIYF,TGTGGCCTGGATATGACAGCTGGAAACACCATATATTTT,.,TRBV30,.,TRBJ1-3